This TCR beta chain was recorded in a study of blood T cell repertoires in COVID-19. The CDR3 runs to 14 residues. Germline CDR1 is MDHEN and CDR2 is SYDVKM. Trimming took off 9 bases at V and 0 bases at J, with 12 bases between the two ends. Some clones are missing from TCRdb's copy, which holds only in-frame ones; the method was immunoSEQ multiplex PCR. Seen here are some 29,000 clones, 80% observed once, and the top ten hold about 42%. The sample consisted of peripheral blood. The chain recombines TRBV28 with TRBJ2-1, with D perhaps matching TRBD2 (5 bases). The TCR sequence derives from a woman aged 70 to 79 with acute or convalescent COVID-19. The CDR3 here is CASGRVGSYNEQFF. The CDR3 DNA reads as TGTGCCAGTGGGCGGGTGGGCTCCTACAATGAGCAGTTCTTC.